This TCR beta chain originates from a study of cytotoxic CD8 clonotypes in ibrutinib-treated CLL. As for this clone: The antigen is undetermined.

The CDR3 spans 15 residues. Germline CDR1 reads KGHSH; CDR2 reads LQKENI. Trimming took 6 bases from V and 7 from J; bases not matched to a gene: 11. The assay was immunoSEQ multiplex PCR, and TCRdb's table has in-frame clones only and misses some. The data contain about 92,000 clones, more than 70% of them seen just once; the ten biggest clones take up around 23%. Whole-study findings and limits: Clonality climbed at ibrutinib response, then dropped toward baseline at progression. Baseline levels of clonality went above those of age-matched healthy donors and moved with circulating CD8+ T-cell counts.

The receptor was isolated from a human donor with chronic lymphocytic leukemia. V gene TRBV18 combines with J gene TRBJ2-1, with 8 bases fitting TRBD1. Sample: PBMCs, taken after 24 months of ibrutinib treatment. The CDR3, as DNA: TGTGCCAGCTCTCTCGGGCAGGGGGCACGGAATGAGCAGTTCTTC. Its protein product is CASSLGQGARNEQFF.